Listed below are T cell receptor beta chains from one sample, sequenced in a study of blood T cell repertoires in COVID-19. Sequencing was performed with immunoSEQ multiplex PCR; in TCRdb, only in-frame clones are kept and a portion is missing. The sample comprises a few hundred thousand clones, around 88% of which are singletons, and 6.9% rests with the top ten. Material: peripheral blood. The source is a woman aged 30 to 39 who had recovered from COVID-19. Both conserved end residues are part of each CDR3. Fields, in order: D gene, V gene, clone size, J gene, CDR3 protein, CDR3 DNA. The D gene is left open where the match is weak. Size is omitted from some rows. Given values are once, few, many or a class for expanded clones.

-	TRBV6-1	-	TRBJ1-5	CASSEFGPGYQPQHF	TGTGCCAGCAGTGAATTTGGCCCAGGGTATCAGCCCCAGCATTTT
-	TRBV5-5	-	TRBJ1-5	CASSLGREGNQPQHF	TGTGCCAGCAGCTTAGGCAGGGAAGGAAATCAGCCCCAGCATTTT
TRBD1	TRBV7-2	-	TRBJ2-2	CASRHRGTGELFF	TGTGCCAGCAGGCACAGGGGTACCGGGGAGCTGTTTTTT
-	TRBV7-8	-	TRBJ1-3	CASSLGGVVIGNTIYF	TGTGCCAGCAGCTTAGGGGGCGTCGTGATTGGAAACACCATATATTTT
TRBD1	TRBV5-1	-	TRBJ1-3	CASSLYPTGDGGNTIYF	TGCGCCAGCAGCTTGTACCCGACAGGGGATGGTGGAAACACCATATATTTT
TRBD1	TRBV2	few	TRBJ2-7	CASSAQGGSYEQYF	TGTGCCAGCAGCGCACAGGGGGGCTCCTACGAGCAGTACTTC
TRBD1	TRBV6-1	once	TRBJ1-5	CASSGRQGARGQPQHF	TGTGCCAGCAGTGGGAGACAGGGGGCGCGGGGTCAGCCCCAGCATTTT
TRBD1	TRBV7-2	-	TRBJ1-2	CASSSGQGANYGYTF	TGTGCCAGCAGCTCGGGACAGGGGGCTAACTATGGCTACACCTTC
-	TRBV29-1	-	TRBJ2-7	CSVELQGLYEQYF	TGCAGCGTTGAATTACAGGGTCTCTACGAGCAGTACTTC
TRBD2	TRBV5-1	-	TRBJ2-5	CASSLDGSGGETQYF	TGCGCCAGCAGCTTGGATGGTAGCGGGGGAGAGACCCAGTACTTC
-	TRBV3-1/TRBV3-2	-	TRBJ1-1	CASSRAFGRDTEAFF	TGTGCCAGCAGCCGAGCCTTTGGGAGGGACACTGAAGCTTTCTTT